The 17 T cell receptor beta chains given below trace back to one sample, sequenced in a study of blood T cell repertoires in COVID-19. The repertoire was sequenced with immunoSEQ multiplex PCR; TCRdb's copy has only in-frame clones and lacks some. The sample consists of fewer than 350,000 clones, roughly 90% of them appearing once. Sample: PBMCs or T cells enriched from blood (not recorded which). All receptors come from a woman aged 25 to 39 who had recovered from COVID-19.

The chain recombines TRBV19 with TRBJ2-2, with D perhaps TRBD1 (6 bases). Between the trimmed V and J ends, which lost 5 bases and 8 bases, there was a span of 18 bases. The CDR3 is made up of 15 amino acids. The germline V gene encodes CDR1 LNHDA and CDR2 SQIVND (reference sequence). CDR3 sequence (DNA): TGTGCCAGTAGTCAACCGCAAGGGGGTTCGGGGGAGCTGTTTTTT. It yields the protein CASSQPQGGSGELFF.

The genes are TRBV27 and TRBJ1-5; D is unresolved. Germline assignment: CDR1 MNHEY and CDR2 SMNVEV (reference sequence). Trimming shortened V by 6 bases and J by 0 bases, and 12 bases separated the two germline ends. The CDR3 contains 15 residues. The CDR3 coding sequence is TGTGCCAGCAGCGCCACTTCCGGTAGCAATCAGCCCCAGCATTTT. Its translation is CASSATSGSNQPQHF.

J is TRBJ2-1 and V is TRBV5-1; no reliable D call. The CDR3 is 14 residues long. V was cut by 2 bases and J by 0 bases, with 6 bases left in between. CDR1 is SGHRS, CDR2 YFSETQ, per germline. The CDR3 DNA reads as TGCGCCAGCAGCTTATCGGGCTCCTACAATGAGCAGTTCTTC. This codes for CASSLSGSYNEQFF.

The V gene is TRBV7-3, the J gene TRBJ1-1, with D possibly matching TRBD1 (6 bases). The CDR3 runs to 14 residues. Trimming shortened V by 5 bases and J by 4 bases, and 14 bases separated the two germline ends. From germline, CDR1 is SGHTA and CDR2 FQGTGA. CDR3 nucleotides: TGTGCCAGCAGCCCCAACAGGGAATTCACTGAAGCTTTCTTT. This translates into CASSPNREFTEAFF.

The rearrangement uses TRBV28 and TRBJ1-6; D possibly corresponds to TRBD1 (5 bases). The V end was cut by 6 bases, the J end by 0 bases, with 15 bases between. Germline V gives CDR1 MDHEN, CDR2 SYDVKM. The CDR3 spans 17 residues. The CDR3 sequence is CASRPPRASSYNSPLHF. In DNA, the CDR3 is TGTGCCAGCAGACCACCCAGGGCTAGCTCCTATAATTCACCCCTCCACTTT.

V usage is TRBV7-2 and J usage is TRBJ2-5; perhaps TRBD1 as D (5 bases). Deletions cut 2 bases from V and 2 bases from J, with 9 bases between. From germline, CDR1 is SGHTA and CDR2 FQGNSA. This CDR3 contains 14 residues. CDR3 loop: CASSLNRRQETQYF. The CDR3, as DNA: TGTGCCAGCAGCTTAAACAGGAGACAAGAGACCCAGTACTTC.

This clone appeared a single time. V usage is TRBV30 and J usage is TRBJ1-6; the match to TRBD1 covers 11 bases. With 4 bases clipped from V and 9 bases from J, the junction kept 5 bases outside the gene matches. This CDR3 contains 14 residues. Germline-derived CDR1 and CDR2 are GTSNPN and SVGIG (reference sequence). CDR3 residues: CAWTGTGGFSPLHF. CDR3 DNA sequence: TGTGCCTGGACCGGGACAGGGGGTTTTTCACCCCTCCACTTT.

J is TRBJ1-1 and V is TRBV7-8; D remains unclear. The germline gives CDR1 SGHVS, CDR2 FQNEAQ. The length of the CDR3 is 16 residues. V was clipped by 1 base and J by 0 bases, with 12 bases between them. CDR3 bases: TGTGCCAGCAGCTTAGTCAGAGGGCCGATGAACACTGAAGCTTTCTTT. It translates to CASSLVRGPMNTEAFF.

CDR3 bases: TGTGCCAGTAGTATGTTCGGGGGGGCTGAAGCTTTCTTT. Encoded protein: CASSMFGGAEAFF. The V and J genes are TRBV19 and TRBJ1-1; D perhaps matches TRBD1 (5 bases). CDR3 size: 13 residues. The germline V and J ends were trimmed by 3 bases and 6 bases, with 11 bases remaining between them. Germline CDR1 is LNHDA and CDR2 is SQIVND (reference sequence).

This clone is a singleton in its sample. In nucleotides, the CDR3 is TGTGCCAGCCCACAAACAGGTGGGGGCCCCACAGATACGCAGTATTTT. Protein: CASPQTGGGPTDTQYF. The J gene is TRBJ2-3, the V gene TRBV28; D is possibly TRBD1 (6 bases). The CDR3 spans 16 residues. Germline V CDR1 and CDR2: MDHEN, SYDVKM. V was shortened by 8 bases and J by 2 bases, with 20 bases between the two germline ends. Together with reference TRBV28 and TRBJ2-3, the CDR3 gives the full variable domain: DVKVTQSSRYLVKRTGEKVFLECVQDMDHENMFWYRQDPGLGLRLIYFSYDVKMKEKGDIPEGYSVSREKKERFSLILESASTNQTSMYLCASPQTGGGPTDTQYFGPGTRLTVL.

As DNA, the CDR3 is TGTGCCAGTGGGGAGGGACTGTTGCAGTTCTTC. It translates to CASGEGLLQFF. This sequence joins TRBV9 and TRBJ2-1, with 7 positions matching TRBD2. Germline-derived CDR1 and CDR2 are SGDLS and YYNGEE. The CDR3 is 11 residues long. Trimming took 8 bases from V and 12 from J; bases not matched to a gene: 8.

The rearrangement uses TRBV12-5 and TRBJ1-5; D remains ambiguous. V was pared by 0 bases and J by 6 bases, with 9 bases between. There are 14 residues in the CDR3. Looked up from germline, CDR1 is LGHNT and CDR2 is FRNRAP. CDR3 nucleotide sequence: TGTGCTAGTGGTTTGGTGTCGAGCCCTCAGCCCCAGCATTTT. Translation gives CASGLVSSPQPQHF.

The rearrangement joins TRBV27 to TRBJ1-4, with 7 bases identical to TRBD1. V shed 2 bases and J 0 bases; nucleotides not matched to a gene: 6. Germline V gene data show CDR1 as MNHEY and CDR2 as SMNVEV (reference sequence). This CDR3 comprises 17 residues. CDR3 sequence (DNA): TGTGCCAGCAGTTTAATCGGCAGGGGGACAACTAATGAAAAACTGTTTTTT. Translated: CASSLIGRGTTNEKLFF. Variable domain in full (rest from reference TRBV27 and TRBJ1-4): EAQVTQNPRYLITVTGKKLTVTCSQNMNHEYMSWYRQDPGLGLRQIYYSMNVEVTDKGDVPEGYKVSRKEKRNFPLILESPSPNQTSLYFCASSLIGRGTTNEKLFFGSGTQLSVL.

CDR3 region: CASTPGRGSSYEQYF. CDR3 bases: TGCGCCAGCACCCCGGGAAGAGGCTCCTCCTACGAGCAGTACTTC. The J gene is TRBJ2-7, the V gene TRBV5-1; the D gene is possibly TRBD2 (5 bases). CDR3 length: 15 amino acids. CDR1 is SGHRS, CDR2 YFSETQ, per germline. V was shortened by 6 bases and J by 0 bases, with 16 bases between the two germline ends.

The genes are TRBV5-1 and TRBJ2-3; 14 bases agree with TRBD2. V gave up 2 bases and J gave up 0 bases; unmatched junction bases: 5. The CDR3 covers 18 residues. Germline loops: CDR1 SGHRS, CDR2 YFSETQ. The CDR3 sequence: CASSFPGTSGGSTDTQYF. CDR3 nucleotides: TGCGCCAGCAGCTTCCCCGGGACTAGCGGGGGAAGCACAGATACGCAGTATTTT.

This clone was found once. The chain is built from TRBV19 and TRBJ1-1; TRBD1 might be the D (6 bases). Germline values: CDR1 LNHDA, CDR2 SQIVND (reference sequence). The CDR3 consists of 14 residues. V lost 1 base and J lost 4, with 10 bases in between. CDR3 in DNA: TGTGCCAGTAGTATAGCGGGGGGGCCCACTGAAGCTTTCTTT. This translates into CASSIAGGPTEAFF.

The chain couples TRBV7-6 to TRBJ2-3, with 9 positions matching TRBD1. The CDR3 has 16 amino acids. Looked up from germline, CDR1 is SGHVS and CDR2 is FNYEAQ. V was pared by 5 bases and J by 5 bases, with 11 bases of the junction left unmatched. The CDR3 loop is CASSPLTGGRGDTQYF. The CDR3, as DNA: TGTGCCAGCAGCCCTCTGACAGGGGGGCGAGGAGATACGCAGTATTTT. The whole variable domain, remainder taken from reference TRBV7-6 and TRBJ2-3, is GAGVSQSPRYKVTKRGQDVALRCDPISGHVSLYWYRQALGQGPEFLTYFNYEAQQDKSGLPNDRFSAERPEGSISTLTIQRTEQRDSAMYRCASSPLTGGRGDTQYFGPGTRLTVL.